Listed below are T cell receptor beta chains from one sample, sequenced in a study of CD8 T cells in Susac syndrome. TCRdb reprocessed the immunoSEQ multiplex PCR reads via MiXCR and lists one record per CDR3 protein. The sample consists of 100,000 to 150,000 distinct CDR3 sequences, over 75% of them appearing once. Sequencing was done on a sample of CD8+ T cells from PBMCs. These receptors were collected from a human donor with multiple sclerosis. Both conserved end residues are part of each CDR3. Each record gives: V gene, CDR3 protein.

TRBV19	CASSIGSMGYTF
TRBV13	CASSPSLDRSDEQYF
TRBV3-1	CASSQDATGFYEQYF
TRBV12-3/TRBV12-4	CASSPQGIYGYTF
TRBV2	CASKQDSSYEQYF
TRBV7-9	CASSFASQGSNQPQHF
TRBV5-4	CASSTSGTAGSYEQYF
TRBV28	CASRLVGGVGYNEQFF
TRBV6-5	CASSSPTSGNDTGELFF
TRBV28	CASSLLTGTQETQYF
TRBV29-1	CSVPTGNEQFF
TRBV5-1	CASSLNREMSGELFF
TRBV27	CASSFLGGGDGYTF
TRBV2	CASHETGLNTEAFF
TRBV27	CASSPLGQTEGQCF
TRBV27	CASRQYAVYAEKLFF
TRBV30	CAWSVEGSQETQYF
TRBV2	CASKGIMSGANVLTF
TRBV27	CASSSPPQETQYF
TRBV5-4	CASSTGQGAGGYTF
TRBV27	CASSLSAAGNQPQHF
TRBV2	CASSEVLPKRGRYEQFF
TRBV20-1	CSVPGTVTYEQYF
TRBV7-9	CASSLAVQGYTEAFF
TRBV10-3	CAISESRFGGSNTEAFF
TRBV12-3/TRBV12-4	CASSSGSLAANYGYTF
TRBV3-1	CASSQEEGYNEQFF
TRBV4-1	CASSQEGAGGTEAFF
TRBV27	CASSFGPNYEQYF
TRBV10-3	CAISESGHEQFF
TRBV11-2	CASSYSGGANNEQFF
TRBV11-1	CASSLGMGNTEAFF
TRBV12-3/TRBV12-4	CASSTGDTQYF
TRBV9	CASSLTTQGTYNEQFF
TRBV7-9	CASSLMGKKNYNEQFF